These T cell receptor beta chains were read from a single sample in a study of low-dose radiotherapy and immunotherapy resistance in tumors. TCRdb recomputed calls from the reads with MiXCR, one row per CDR3 protein. In the table there are tens of thousands of distinct CDR3 sequences, 18% of which are singletons. The sample consisted of PBMCs, taken before treatment. These receptors came from a male donor with prostate cancer. Both conserved end residues are part of each CDR3.

J gene	V gene	CDR3 protein
TRBJ2-2	TRBV30	CAWRQGTNTGELFF
TRBJ2-5	TRBV7-2	CASSYSGVGAETQYF
TRBJ2-3	TRBV20-1	CSARSLRGGGTDTQYF
TRBJ2-2	TRBV4-2	CASSATGGTGELFF
TRBJ2-7	TRBV7-9	CASSETTSKGEQYF
TRBJ2-3	TRBV10-3	CAIRTSTDTQYF
TRBJ2-3	TRBV7-3	CASSRLGHPTDTQYF
TRBJ2-1	TRBV18	CASSQFPGISYNEQFF
TRBJ1-6	TRBV6-5	CASSDRWWNSPLHF
TRBJ1-4	TRBV7-8	CASSSRVFNEKLFF
TRBJ1-1	TRBV5-1	CASRTQGPNTEAFF
TRBJ1-3	TRBV20-1	CSARDLVSGENTIYF
TRBJ1-2	TRBV4-1	CASSHTPDASPRF
TRBJ2-4	TRBV6-5	CASSSHRGNIQYF
TRBJ1-2	TRBV20-1	CSAGQGSGRNYF
TRBJ2-5	TRBV6-2/TRBV6-3	CASSYSGAGHQETQYF
TRBJ2-3	TRBV12-3/TRBV12-4	CASSLLLAGATDTQYF
TRBJ1-1	TRBV7-2	CASSSGTNTEAFF
TRBJ2-4	TRBV6-2/TRBV6-3	CASSGTGTAGWDIQYF
TRBJ2-2	TRBV7-9	CASSSVPGFPNTGELFF
TRBJ1-5	TRBV10-2	CASSPHPNQPQHF
TRBJ2-1	TRBV30	CAWSEGPRQFF
TRBJ2-5	TRBV5-1	CASSGERGETQYF
TRBJ2-1	TRBV7-8	CASSFRQGLYNEQFF
TRBJ1-6	TRBV7-9	CASDLGNTAGSPLHF
TRBJ2-1	TRBV29-1	CSVDVTGGNEQFF
TRBJ1-1	TRBV11-2	CASSSDSGLGNTEAFF
TRBJ1-2	TRBV14	CASSRTGYSHGYTF
TRBJ1-5	TRBV6-2/TRBV6-3	CASSYVSSVQPQHF
TRBJ2-5	TRBV5-8	CASSSLTSGKETQYF
TRBJ2-1	TRBV29-1	CSVGGGGGGDEQFF
TRBJ1-6	TRBV11-3	CASSAGGNQPLHF
TRBJ1-2	TRBV2	CASSEVSGGKGYTF
TRBJ2-4	TRBV7-2	CASSRGGGGQLAKNIQYF
TRBJ1-2	TRBV6-2/TRBV6-3	CASEDYGYTF
TRBJ2-3	TRBV25-1	CASSAQGLAPSTDTQYF
TRBJ2-5	TRBV29-1	CSVEDGTGRETQYF
TRBJ2-6	TRBV6-5	CASSVGVGANVLTF
TRBJ1-4	TRBV5-1	CASSLQTTNEKLFF
TRBJ2-3	TRBV12-3/TRBV12-4	CASRGGGTQYF
TRBJ1-5	TRBV4-3	CASSQDGQADQPQHF
TRBJ2-5	TRBV12-5	CASGHLGSRETQYF
TRBJ1-2	TRBV20-1	CSASNRGIYGYTF
TRBJ2-7	TRBV11-2	CASSFTGLATSEQYF
TRBJ1-2	TRBV12-3/TRBV12-4	CASSQSQGAAYGYTF
TRBJ2-1	TRBV19	CASSNVLASRDEQFF